Listed below are T cell receptor beta chains from one sample, sequenced in a study of T cell changes during pregnancy in multiple sclerosis. Repertoires were generated with immunoSEQ multiplex PCR, while TCRdb's copy carries only in-frame clones and drops some. The data hold about 40,000 clones, with approximately 93% observed a single time. The input for sequencing was CD8+ T cells from peripheral blood mononuclear cells, taken in the third trimester of pregnancy. The receptors were gathered from a female donor with multiple sclerosis, enrolled in a pregnancy study. Both conserved end residues are part of each CDR3. The D gene is left open where the match is weak. A row's size may be missing; if present it is once, few, many or a size class.

clone_size: -
v_call: TRBV5-6
j_call: TRBJ2-7
d_call: -
cdr3_nt: TGTGCCAGCAGCTTGAACTGGTCGCGAGGGGGGGCGAGTAGGTACGAGCAGTACTTC
cdr3_aa: CASSLNWSRGGASRYEQYF

clone_size: -
v_call: TRBV27
j_call: TRBJ2-7
d_call: -
cdr3_nt: TGTGCCAGCAGTTTACCAGGGCGGACGAACGAGCAGTACTTC
cdr3_aa: CASSLPGRTNEQYF

clone_size: -
v_call: TRBV12-5
j_call: TRBJ2-7
d_call: TRBD1
cdr3_nt: TGTGCTAGTGGTTTTACAGGGGGCTCCTACGAGCAGTACTTC
cdr3_aa: CASGFTGGSYEQYF

clone_size: -
v_call: TRBV19
j_call: TRBJ1-1
d_call: -
cdr3_nt: TGTGCCAGTAGTATGACACCGAACACTGAAGCTTTCTTT
cdr3_aa: CASSMTPNTEAFF

clone_size: -
v_call: TRBV7-9
j_call: TRBJ2-5
d_call: TRBD1
cdr3_nt: TGTGCCAGCAGCTTAGCGGACAGGGTTCAGACCCAGTACTTC
cdr3_aa: CASSLADRVQTQYF

clone_size: -
v_call: TRBV2
j_call: TRBJ1-1
d_call: TRBD1
cdr3_nt: TGTGCCAGCAGTACGACAGGGCTCGGGAACACTGAAGCTTTCTTT
cdr3_aa: CASSTTGLGNTEAFF

clone_size: -
v_call: TRBV7-8
j_call: TRBJ2-5
d_call: TRBD2
cdr3_nt: TGTGCCAGCAGCTTAAGAAGAGCGGGGGCCCAAGAGACCCAGTACTTC
cdr3_aa: CASSLRRAGAQETQYF

clone_size: -
v_call: TRBV5-1
j_call: TRBJ2-1
d_call: TRBD2
cdr3_nt: TGCGCCAGCAGCTTCCCGACTAGCGGGGGTAATGAGCAGTTCTTC
cdr3_aa: CASSFPTSGGNEQFF

clone_size: once
v_call: TRBV11-2
j_call: TRBJ2-3
d_call: -
cdr3_nt: TGTGCCAGCAGCTTACAGGCGATTAGCACAGATACGCAGTATTTT
cdr3_aa: CASSLQAISTDTQYF

clone_size: -
v_call: TRBV18
j_call: TRBJ1-2
d_call: -
cdr3_nt: TGTGCCAGCTCACCTGGCAGTAACTATGGCTACACCTTC
cdr3_aa: CASSPGSNYGYTF

clone_size: -
v_call: TRBV7-3
j_call: TRBJ2-1
d_call: TRBD2
cdr3_nt: TGTGCCAGCAGCTTAATCGGTGCGGGGGACTACAATGAGCAGTTCTTC
cdr3_aa: CASSLIGAGDYNEQFF

clone_size: -
v_call: TRBV4-1
j_call: TRBJ2-1
d_call: -
cdr3_nt: TGCGCCAGCAGCCAAGTTCAGGCGAATGAGCAGTTCTTC
cdr3_aa: CASSQVQANEQFF

clone_size: -
v_call: TRBV4-1
j_call: TRBJ2-5
d_call: -
cdr3_nt: TGCGCCAGCAGCCAAGAGAGGTACCAAGAGACCCAGTACTTC
cdr3_aa: CASSQERYQETQYF

clone_size: -
v_call: TRBV9
j_call: TRBJ2-7
d_call: TRBD1
cdr3_nt: TGTGCCAGCAGCGTATGGGGGTTAGGGGGCCCAGACGAGCAGTACTTC
cdr3_aa: CASSVWGLGGPDEQYF

clone_size: -
v_call: TRBV19
j_call: TRBJ1-5
d_call: TRBD1
cdr3_nt: TGTGCCAGTAGTAACCGACAGGGAAGTCAGCCCCAGCATTTT
cdr3_aa: CASSNRQGSQPQHF

clone_size: -
v_call: TRBV7-8
j_call: TRBJ2-5
d_call: TRBD1
cdr3_nt: TGTGCCAGCAGCCCCGGGTACATGACAGGGGAAGAGACCCAGTACTTC
cdr3_aa: CASSPGYMTGEETQYF

clone_size: once
v_call: TRBV9
j_call: TRBJ2-1
d_call: TRBD2
cdr3_nt: TGTGCCAGCAGCGGCCGGACTAGCGGGGCCTACAATGAGCAGTTCTTC
cdr3_aa: CASSGRTSGAYNEQFF

clone_size: -
v_call: TRBV14
j_call: TRBJ2-3
d_call: TRBD2
cdr3_nt: TGTGCCAGCAGCCAAGGCAGCGGGGGAACAGATACGCAGTATTTT
cdr3_aa: CASSQGSGGTDTQYF

clone_size: -
v_call: TRBV21-1
j_call: TRBJ1-6
d_call: -
cdr3_nt: TGTGCCAGCAGCAAAGTGGCTGGCAGGCCAAAGCCAAGCTCCTATAATTCACCCCTCCACTTT
cdr3_aa: CASSKVAGRPKPSSYNSPLHF

clone_size: -
v_call: TRBV14
j_call: TRBJ2-3
d_call: -
cdr3_nt: TGTGCCAGCAGCCTCACTATTGCAGATACGCAGTATTTT
cdr3_aa: CASSLTIADTQYF

clone_size: -
v_call: TRBV11-2
j_call: TRBJ2-3
d_call: TRBD2
cdr3_nt: TGTGCCAGCAGCTCCGCCGGGACTAGCGGGGGGGCCGATACGCAGTATTTT
cdr3_aa: CASSSAGTSGGADTQYF

clone_size: once
v_call: TRBV13
j_call: TRBJ2-1
d_call: -
cdr3_nt: TGTGCCAGCAGCTTAGATTCGTCCTACAATGAGCAGTTCTTC
cdr3_aa: CASSLDSSYNEQFF

clone_size: few
v_call: TRBV9
j_call: TRBJ1-1
d_call: -
cdr3_nt: TGTGCCAGCAGCGGAGGATCCTCTGAAGCTTTCTTT
cdr3_aa: CASSGGSSEAFF

clone_size: once
v_call: TRBV5-4
j_call: TRBJ1-2
d_call: -
cdr3_nt: TGTGCCAGCACCCCCCGGCCCAGAGAGGACTACACCTTC
cdr3_aa: CASTPRPREDYTF

clone_size: -
v_call: TRBV29-1
j_call: TRBJ2-5
d_call: TRBD2
cdr3_nt: TGCAGCGTTGATGGGGCTAGCGGGGGCCCGTACCAAGAGACCCAGTACTTC
cdr3_aa: CSVDGASGGPYQETQYF